A selection of T cell receptor beta chains follows, all from one sample in a study of PD-L1 blockade in urothelial cancer. The data were produced by immunoSEQ multiplex PCR, yet TCRdb's version contains in-frame clones alone and is incomplete. Among about 14,000 clones, roughly 88% were seen once, and the ten largest hold roughly 15%. Sequencing was performed on PBMCs, taken around atezolizumab (anti-PD-L1) treatment. The receptor source for this set is a man aged 65-85 years with urothelial cancer. The conserved cysteine and the conserved F or W are not part of the CDR3 here.

TRBJ2-3	TRBV18	ASSQGDTQY
TRBJ2-1	TRBV7-8	ASSLGIAGGPVEGNEQF
TRBJ1-3	TRBV5-1	ASSQDRGGNTIY
TRBJ2-7	TRBV6-5	ASKPTATYEQY
TRBJ2-2	TRBV21-1	ASSKPGLAAGELF
TRBJ1-5	TRBV10-3	AISEQGALSEWKPQH
TRBJ1-6	TRBV6-5	ASSYAGPGGSPLH
TRBJ1-2	TRBV18	ASSPPPGRELGGYT
TRBJ1-2	TRBV5-4	ASSLEFGGRYGYT
TRBJ2-3	TRBV4-1	ASSPGFYTDTQY
TRBJ2-7	TRBV6-5	ASRQSGVGEQY
TRBJ1-2	TRBV5-1	ASGHDRAGYGYT